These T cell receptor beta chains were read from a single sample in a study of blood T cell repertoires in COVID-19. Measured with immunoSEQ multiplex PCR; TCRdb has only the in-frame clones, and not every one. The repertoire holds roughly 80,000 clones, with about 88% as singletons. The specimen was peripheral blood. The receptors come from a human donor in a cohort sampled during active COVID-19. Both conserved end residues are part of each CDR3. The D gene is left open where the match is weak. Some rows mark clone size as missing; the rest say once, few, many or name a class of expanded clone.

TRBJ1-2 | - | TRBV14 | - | CASSLQGYYGYTF | TGTGCCAGCAGCCTACAGGGTTACTATGGCTACACCTTC
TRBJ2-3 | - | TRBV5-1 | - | CASSLAGGEASTDTQYF | TGCGCCAGCAGCTTGGCAGGAGGCGAAGCTAGCACAGATACGCAGTATTTT
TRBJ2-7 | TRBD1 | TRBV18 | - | CASSPWDRAYEQYF | TGTGCCAGCTCACCATGGGACAGGGCCTACGAGCAGTACTTC
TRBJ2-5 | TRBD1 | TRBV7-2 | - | CASSYAPGGAETQYF | TGTGCCAGCAGCTATGCTCCAGGGGGCGCCGAGACCCAGTACTTC
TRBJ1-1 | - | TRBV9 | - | CASSVGPQQGSLNTEAFF | TGTGCCAGCAGCGTAGGGCCTCAGCAGGGGAGCCTGAACACTGAAGCTTTCTTT
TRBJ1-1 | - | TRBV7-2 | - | CASSSPLGGLTEAFF | TGTGCCAGCAGCTCACCTCTGGGAGGGCTCACTGAAGCTTTCTTT
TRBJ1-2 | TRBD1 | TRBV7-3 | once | CTSKASRDSPRRRGYTF | TGTACCAGCAAGGCTTCCCGGGACAGCCCTAGGCGACGTGGCTACACCTTC
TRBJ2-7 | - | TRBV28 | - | CASRPGTLEQYF | TGTGCCAGCAGGCCGGGGACACTCGAGCAGTACTTC
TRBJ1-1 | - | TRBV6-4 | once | CASSRDNRNTEAFF | TGTGCCAGCAGCCGGGACAACCGGAACACTGAAGCTTTCTTT
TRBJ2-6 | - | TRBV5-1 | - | CASSLRESSGANVLTF | TGCGCCAGCAGCTTGAGAGAAAGCTCTGGGGCCAACGTCCTGACTTTC
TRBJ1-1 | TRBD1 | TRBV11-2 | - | CASSLDRDTEAFF | TGTGCCAGCAGCCTCGACAGGGACACTGAAGCTTTCTTT
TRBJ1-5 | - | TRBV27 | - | CASGKEGLGGRQPQHF | TGTGCCAGCGGAAAAGAGGGTCTCGGGGGGCGTCAGCCCCAGCATTTT
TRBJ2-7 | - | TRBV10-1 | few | CASRDSLADEQYF | TGCGCCAGCAGGGACTCCCTGGCGGACGAGCAGTACTTC
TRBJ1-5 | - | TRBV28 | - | CASRNGGGMFNQPQHF | TGTGCCAGCAGGAATGGGGGGGGCATGTTCAATCAGCCCCAGCATTTT
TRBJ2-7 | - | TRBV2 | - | CASRWDSPYEQYF | TGTGCCAGCAGGTGGGACTCCCCTTACGAGCAGTACTTC
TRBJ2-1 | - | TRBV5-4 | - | CASSLLAIDEQFF | TGTGCCAGCAGCTTGTTGGCCATCGATGAGCAGTTCTTC
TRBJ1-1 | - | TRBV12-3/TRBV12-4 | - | CASSYTGYTEAFF | TGTGCCAGCAGTTACACAGGGTACACTGAAGCTTTCTTT
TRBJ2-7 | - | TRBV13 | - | CASSLGGQEQYF | TGTGCCAGCAGCTTAGGGGGCCAGGAGCAGTACTTC
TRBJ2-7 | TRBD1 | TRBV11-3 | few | CASRPRGLNEQYF | TGTGCCAGCAGGCCCAGGGGGCTCAACGAGCAGTACTTC
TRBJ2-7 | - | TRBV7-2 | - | CASSPYGSIYEQYF | TGTGCCAGCAGCCCCTACGGGAGTATCTACGAGCAGTACTTC
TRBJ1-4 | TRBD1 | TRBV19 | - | CASSIHRGQEEKLFF | TGTGCCAGTAGTATCCACAGGGGGCAGGAGGAAAAACTGTTTTTT
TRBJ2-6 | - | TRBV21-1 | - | CASSKKGAASGANVLTF | TGTGCCAGCAGCAAAAAGGGGGCCGCCTCTGGGGCCAACGTCCTGACTTTC
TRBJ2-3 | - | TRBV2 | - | CASSDLLAPSTDTQYF | TGTGCCAGCAGCGACCTTCTAGCCCCTAGCACAGATACGCAGTATTTT
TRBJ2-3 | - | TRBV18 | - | CASSREAADTQYF | TGTGCCAGCTCACGGGAGGCAGCTGATACGCAGTATTTT
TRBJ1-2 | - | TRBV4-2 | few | CASSQEIRGSYGYTF | TGTGCCAGCAGCCAAGAAATACGGGGTAGCTATGGCTACACCTTC
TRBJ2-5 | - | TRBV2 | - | CASREGGGQETQYF | TGTGCCAGCAGGGAAGGGGGAGGACAAGAGACCCAGTACTTC
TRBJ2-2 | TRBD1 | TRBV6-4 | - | CASSDHPLGTGFPGELFF | TGTGCCAGCAGTGACCACCCTCTCGGGACAGGGTTTCCCGGGGAGCTGTTTTTT
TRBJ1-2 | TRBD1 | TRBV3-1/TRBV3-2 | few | CASSQEYRGDYGYTF | TGTGCCAGCAGCCAAGAATACAGGGGGGACTATGGCTACACCTTC
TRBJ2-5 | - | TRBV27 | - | CASSLSGRGYGSETQYF | TGTGCCAGCAGTTTATCAGGCAGGGGTTATGGCAGTGAGACCCAGTACTTC
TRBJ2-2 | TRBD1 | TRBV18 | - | CASSPTGTGYTGELFF | TGTGCCAGCTCACCAACCGGGACAGGGTACACCGGGGAGCTGTTTTTT
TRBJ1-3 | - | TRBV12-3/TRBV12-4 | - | CASSLEGNTIYF | TGTGCCAGCAGTTTGGAGGGAAACACCATATATTTT
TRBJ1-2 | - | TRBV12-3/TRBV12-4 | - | CASSLGGRSGYTF | TGTGCCAGCAGTTTAGGGGGGCGAAGTGGCTACACCTTC
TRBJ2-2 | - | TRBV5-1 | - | CASKGVQDYTGELFF | TGCGCCAGCAAAGGAGTCCAGGACTACACCGGGGAGCTGTTTTTT
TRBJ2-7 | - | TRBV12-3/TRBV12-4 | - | CASRPGSDYEQYF | TGTGCCAGCAGGCCGGGATCGGATTACGAGCAGTACTTC
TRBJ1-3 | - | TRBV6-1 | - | CASSELYPGGAGNTIYF | TGTGCCAGCAGTGAATTATATCCCGGGGGGGCTGGAAACACCATATATTTT
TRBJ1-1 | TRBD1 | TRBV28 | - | CASSFDRGAEAFF | TGTGCCAGCAGTTTTGACAGGGGCGCTGAAGCTTTCTTT
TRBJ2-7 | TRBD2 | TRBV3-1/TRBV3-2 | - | CASSQVASGWDEQYF | TGTGCCAGCAGCCAAGTTGCTAGCGGGTGGGACGAGCAGTACTTC
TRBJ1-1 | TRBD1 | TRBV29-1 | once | CSVSATGALNTEAFF | TGCAGCGTTTCTGCGACAGGGGCTTTGAACACTGAAGCTTTCTTT
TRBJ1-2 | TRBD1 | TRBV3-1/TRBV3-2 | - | CASSRTGTYGYTF | TGTGCCAGCAGCCGGACAGGAACCTATGGCTACACCTTC
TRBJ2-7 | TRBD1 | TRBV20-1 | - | CSASLGTGTTFGISYEQYF | TGCAGTGCTAGTTTGGGGACAGGGACCACCTTCGGGATCTCCTACGAGCAGTACTTC
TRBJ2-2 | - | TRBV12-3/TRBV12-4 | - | CASSQVRAGELFF | TGTGCCAGCAGCCAAGTCCGGGCCGGGGAGCTGTTTTTT
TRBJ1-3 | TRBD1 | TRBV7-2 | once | CASSLETGGGNTIYF | TGTGCCAGCAGCTTAGAAACAGGGGGAGGAAACACCATATATTTT
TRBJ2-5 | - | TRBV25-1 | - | CASSGDYQETQYF | TGTGCCAGCAGTGGGGACTACCAAGAGACCCAGTACTTC
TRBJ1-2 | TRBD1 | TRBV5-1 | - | CASSLGQGEGYTF | TGCGCCAGCAGCTTGGGACAGGGGGAAGGCTACACCTTC
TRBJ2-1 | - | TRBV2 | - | CASSAHYEQFF | TGTGCCAGCAGTGCCCATTATGAGCAGTTCTTC
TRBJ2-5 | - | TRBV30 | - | CAWRSRGQETQYF | TGTGCCTGGAGATCTAGGGGGCAAGAGACCCAGTACTTC
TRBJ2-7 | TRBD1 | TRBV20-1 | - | CSASAGTGAYEQYF | TGCAGTGCTAGTGCCGGGACAGGGGCCTACGAGCAGTACTTC
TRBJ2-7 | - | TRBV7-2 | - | CASSLVPDTFQWEQYF | TGTGCCAGCAGCTTAGTGCCGGACACGTTCCAGTGGGAGCAGTACTTC
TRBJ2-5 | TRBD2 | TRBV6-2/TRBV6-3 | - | CASSFRGDTSQYF | TGTGCCAGCAGTTTCCGGGGGGATACCTCCCAGTACTTC
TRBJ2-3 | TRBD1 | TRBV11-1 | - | CASSIQGRGTDTQYF | TGTGCCAGCAGCATACAGGGGCGCGGCACAGATACGCAGTATTTT
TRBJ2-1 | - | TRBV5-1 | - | CASSSGTVQNEQFF | TGCGCCAGCAGCTCAGGGACTGTACAAAATGAGCAGTTCTTC
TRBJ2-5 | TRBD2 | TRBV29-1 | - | CSVGTRETQYF | TGCAGCGTTGGGACTAGGGAGACCCAGTACTTC
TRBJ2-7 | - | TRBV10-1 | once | CASSDRRRESYEQYF | TGCGCCAGCAGTGATAGGCGGCGAGAGTCCTACGAGCAGTACTTC
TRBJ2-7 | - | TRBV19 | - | CASSADRTVYF | TGTGCCAGTAGTGCTGACAGGACAGTCTACTTC
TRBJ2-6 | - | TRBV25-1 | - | CASSGGEVSGANVLTF | TGTGCCAGCAGTGGGGGCGAGGTCTCTGGGGCCAACGTCCTGACTTTC
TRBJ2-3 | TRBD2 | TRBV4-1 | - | CASSQEVTGGLRDTQYF | TGCGCCAGCAGCCAAGAGGTTACGGGAGGGCTGAGAGATACGCAGTATTTT